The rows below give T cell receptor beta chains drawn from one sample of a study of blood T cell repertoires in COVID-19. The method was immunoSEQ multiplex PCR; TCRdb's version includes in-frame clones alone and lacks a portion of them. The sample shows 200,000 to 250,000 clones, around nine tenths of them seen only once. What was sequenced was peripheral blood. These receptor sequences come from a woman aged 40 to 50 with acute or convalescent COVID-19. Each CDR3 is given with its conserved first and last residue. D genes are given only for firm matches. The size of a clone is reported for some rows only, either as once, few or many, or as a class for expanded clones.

CDR3: CASRGQTQSPLHF
DNA: TGTGCCAGCAGAGGACAGACGCAATCACCCCTCCACTTT
size: -
V: TRBV3-1/TRBV3-2
D: -
J: TRBJ1-6

CDR3: CASSYGQGALGYTF
DNA: TGTGCCAGCAGTTATGGACAGGGGGCGCTTGGCTACACCTTC
size: -
V: TRBV6-5
D: TRBD1
J: TRBJ1-2

CDR3: CASSEGQPYGYTF
DNA: TGTGCCAGCAGTGAGGGACAGCCCTATGGCTACACCTTC
size: few
V: TRBV2
D: TRBD1
J: TRBJ1-2

CDR3: CASSGDRGPGETQYF
DNA: TGCGCCAGCAGTGGGGACAGGGGGCCGGGAGAGACCCAGTACTTC
size: -
V: TRBV10-1
D: TRBD1
J: TRBJ2-5

CDR3: CASSIPEGTQYF
DNA: TGTGCCAGTAGTATCCCGGAGGGGACCCAGTACTTC
size: -
V: TRBV19
D: -
J: TRBJ2-5

CDR3: CASSIGQGKGEKLFF
DNA: TGCGCCAGCAGCATAGGACAGGGCAAGGGAGAAAAACTGTTTTTT
size: -
V: TRBV5-1
D: TRBD1
J: TRBJ1-4

CDR3: CASSPNGQGGEKLFF
DNA: TGTGCCAGCTCACCAAACGGACAGGGAGGGGAAAAACTGTTTTTT
size: -
V: TRBV18
D: TRBD1
J: TRBJ1-4

CDR3: CASSIQRGTEAFF
DNA: TGTGCCAGTAGTATCCAGAGGGGGACTGAAGCTTTCTTT
size: -
V: TRBV19
D: -
J: TRBJ1-1

CDR3: CASSRVGGGGTDTQYF
DNA: TGCGCCAGTTCCCGGGTGGGTGGCGGCGGCACAGATACGCAGTATTTT
size: once
V: TRBV5-1
D: -
J: TRBJ2-3

CDR3: CASSVPGGTEAFF
DNA: TGTGCCAGCAGCGTCCCGGGGGGCACTGAAGCTTTCTTT
size: -
V: TRBV9
D: -
J: TRBJ1-1

CDR3: CASSQDLAGQISNQPQHF
DNA: TGCGCCAGCAGCCAAGATCTTGCGGGACAGATTAGCAATCAGCCCCAGCATTTT
size: once
V: TRBV4-1
D: TRBD1
J: TRBJ1-5

CDR3: CASSSGGVLNTEAFF
DNA: TGTGCCAGCAGCTCTGGGGGGGTGCTTAACACTGAAGCTTTCTTT
size: -
V: TRBV5-4
D: -
J: TRBJ1-1

CDR3: CASSPSGTIKGDTEAFF
DNA: TGTGCCAGCAGCCCGTCCGGGACAATCAAAGGGGACACTGAAGCTTTCTTT
size: -
V: TRBV3-1/TRBV3-2
D: -
J: TRBJ1-1

CDR3: CASSWGTSGGNEQFF
DNA: TGTGCCAGCAGCTGGGGGACTAGCGGGGGAAATGAGCAGTTCTTC
size: -
V: TRBV7-3
D: TRBD2
J: TRBJ2-1

CDR3: CASSQGWQGPVPLHF
DNA: TGCGCCAGCAGCCAAGGGTGGCAGGGCCCCGTGCCCCTCCACTTT
size: -
V: TRBV4-1
D: -
J: TRBJ1-6

CDR3: CSASSSTGGPKGDTQYF
DNA: TGCAGTGCTAGTAGCTCTACCGGGGGGCCGAAGGGAGATACGCAGTATTTT
size: -
V: TRBV20-1
D: -
J: TRBJ2-3

CDR3: CASRGGAGPSGETQYF
DNA: TGTGCCAGCCGGGGGGGAGCAGGGCCGTCGGGAGAGACCCAGTACTTC
size: -
V: TRBV7-6
D: TRBD2
J: TRBJ2-5

CDR3: CASSEGATEAFF
DNA: TGTGCCAGCAGCGAGGGGGCAACTGAAGCTTTCTTT
size: few
V: TRBV7-8
D: TRBD1
J: TRBJ1-1

CDR3: CASSSRDRAAEQFF
DNA: TGTGCCAGCAGCTCCCGGGACAGGGCGGCTGAGCAGTTCTTC
size: -
V: TRBV11-2
D: TRBD1
J: TRBJ2-1

CDR3: CASSQAGSGSYNSPLHF
DNA: TGTGCCAGCAGCCAAGCAGGTAGCGGCTCCTATAATTCACCCCTCCACTTT
size: -
V: TRBV3-1/TRBV3-2
D: -
J: TRBJ1-6

CDR3: CASPPGQGHEKLFF
DNA: TGTGCCAGCCCGCCGGGACAGGGCCATGAAAAACTGTTTTTT
size: -
V: TRBV24-1
D: TRBD1
J: TRBJ1-4

CDR3: CASSGRQGSTEAFF
DNA: TGTGCCAGCAGCGGGCGACAGGGGAGCACTGAAGCTTTCTTT
size: -
V: TRBV7-8
D: TRBD1
J: TRBJ1-1

CDR3: CASASGNEQFF
DNA: TGTGCCAGCGCCTCCGGGAATGAGCAGTTCTTC
size: -
V: TRBV7-2
D: -
J: TRBJ2-1

CDR3: CASSQVATSQETQYF
DNA: TGTGCCAGCAGCCAAGTGGCGACTAGTCAAGAGACCCAGTACTTC
size: -
V: TRBV3-1/TRBV3-2
D: -
J: TRBJ2-5

CDR3: CASSLALNGQETQYF
DNA: TGCGCCAGCAGCTTGGCTTTAAACGGGCAAGAGACCCAGTACTTC
size: -
V: TRBV5-1
D: -
J: TRBJ2-5

CDR3: CASSGHRDTEAFF
DNA: TGTGCCAGCAGCGGGCACAGGGACACTGAAGCTTTCTTT
size: -
V: TRBV11-3
D: -
J: TRBJ1-1

CDR3: CASSPLRDRGRVRETQYF
DNA: TGTGCCAGCAGCCCTCTGAGGGACAGGGGGCGGGTGCGAGAGACCCAGTACTTC
size: -
V: TRBV5-6
D: TRBD1
J: TRBJ2-5

CDR3: CASSYSRVYGYTF
DNA: TGTGCCAGCAGTTACTCACGCGTCTATGGCTACACCTTC
size: few
V: TRBV6-5
D: -
J: TRBJ1-2

CDR3: CATSASNRANVLTF
DNA: TGTGCCACCAGTGCTAGCAATAGGGCCAACGTCCTGACTTTC
size: once
V: TRBV24-1
D: -
J: TRBJ2-6